The rows below give T cell receptor beta chains drawn from one sample of a study of cytomegalovirus exposure and HLA in healthy donors. Only in-frame clones appear in the TCRdb table, and some are missing; sequencing was by immunoSEQ multiplex PCR. The repertoire includes approximately 160,000 clones, around nine tenths of them detected once, and roughly 4.2% sits in the top ten. The sequenced sample consisted of PBMCs. The receptors here all came from a man younger than 30 in good health and CMV-seropositive. The conserved cysteine and the conserved F or W are not part of the CDR3 here.

J,V,CDR3
TRBJ2-7,TRBV4-1,ASSLAGGGPSDEQY
TRBJ2-2,TRBV9,ASSVTGTADTGELF
TRBJ2-7,TRBV7-8,ASSPFRLSYEQY
TRBJ2-3,TRBV7-3,ASSHPGTGGDTQY
TRBJ2-5,TRBV25-1,ASSPREQETQY
TRBJ2-7,TRBV5-6,ASSSQPGYSSPYEQY
TRBJ2-7,TRBV19,ASSISPTYEQY
TRBJ1-1,TRBV6-4,ASSDSVGAAF
TRBJ1-1,TRBV6-4,ASSRDINGGTEAF
TRBJ2-2,TRBV9,ASSALGAGGVTGELF
TRBJ2-1,TRBV7-9,ASSLVSRSGALLNEQF
TRBJ2-7,TRBV6-6,ASNPSFYYEQY
TRBJ2-1,TRBV4-1,ASSLAGESEQF
TRBJ1-5,TRBV27,ASSSTGDGNQPQH
TRBJ1-4,TRBV6-6,ASSYGTGVPNEKLF
TRBJ2-2,TRBV7-3,ASSPGAANTGELF
TRBJ2-1,TRBV6-1,ASSPIQHNEQF
TRBJ2-7,TRBV7-2,ASSLSASPGPYEQY
TRBJ2-5,TRBV6-5,ASRTGQGRRETQY
TRBJ1-1,TRBV11-3,ASSLFGARHTEAF
TRBJ1-4,TRBV5-1,ASSPGGGNEKLF
TRBJ2-5,TRBV7-9,ASSPRGVAGQETQY
TRBJ1-1,TRBV6-1,ASSEVRAGNTEAF
TRBJ1-1,TRBV6-6,ASSSWDRGTEAF
TRBJ2-1,TRBV7-9,ASSFYPMRQGENNEQF
TRBJ2-2,TRBV9,ASSATGSDGELF
TRBJ2-5,TRBV19,ASSRAYQETQY
TRBJ2-2,TRBV7-7,ASSLLADGGELF
TRBJ2-3,TRBV19,ASSLSGSNIAPTDTQY
TRBJ2-7,TRBV2,ASIRAGTGSYEQY
TRBJ1-2,TRBV5-4,ASSSTGYGGYT
TRBJ2-3,TRBV28,ASCLQGARTDTQY
TRBJ1-2,TRBV5-4,ASSRGQGVANYGYT
TRBJ2-2,TRBV7-9,ASSSLTSYAGELF
TRBJ2-4,TRBV5-1,ASSLGATAQNIQY
TRBJ2-2,TRBV30,AWSVVRYTGELF
TRBJ2-5,TRBV5-1,ASSITNQETQY
TRBJ2-3,TRBV13,ASSSGGQLGTDTQY
TRBJ2-7,TRBV6-6,ASSYQSYEQY
TRBJ2-5,TRBV2,ASSSSLAEETQY
TRBJ2-2,TRBV29-1,SVDVSTGELF
TRBJ2-7,TRBV6-5,ASSTLAGGSYEQY
TRBJ2-1,TRBV28,ASTEGTLAGEGKGQF
TRBJ2-1,TRBV29-1,SVARGNEQF
TRBJ2-1,TRBV28,ASSLRAQRNPSNEQF
TRBJ2-7,TRBV9,ASSPDQVPIRHEQY
TRBJ1-1,TRBV5-6,ASSLAASNTEAF
TRBJ2-7,TRBV29-1,SVGTGDDYEQY
TRBJ2-7,TRBV6-5,ASSYSRGAYEQY
TRBJ1-5,TRBV30,AWSVRGSGQPQH
TRBJ2-5,TRBV11-2,ASSTSSGRSWETQY
TRBJ2-7,TRBV29-1,SVSSGTVEQY
TRBJ2-7,TRBV19,ASSYRQHTYEQY
TRBJ2-7,TRBV27,ASSPLRTEEQY
TRBJ2-7,TRBV6-1,ASSGGLPPSSYEQY
TRBJ2-1,TRBV19,ASSIPQTDFSYNEQF
TRBJ1-1,TRBV7-9,ASSPPSTEAF
TRBJ2-7,TRBV2,ASSGPSGRVNEQY
TRBJ2-7,TRBV2,ASSVASDGLATHEQY